This TCR beta chain was recovered during a study of CD4 T cells in relation to SARS-CoV-2 and coronaviruses. The CDR3 contains 12 residues. V was pared by 11 bases and J by 8 bases, with 9 bases of the junction left unmatched. Germline CDR1 SNHLY, CDR2 FYNNEI. This table comes from immunoSEQ multiplex PCR, and its TCRdb copy is limited to in-frame clones, with some not included. The table shows around 15,000 clones, with about 84% occurring only once. Worth noting for this clone: Its target is unknown.

Unexposed donor CD4+ T cells date from 2011-2018, before the COVID-19 pandemic. The cells were cultured for 10 days before CD4+ T cells were isolated. This TCR derives from a human donor in good health. Source material: CD4+ T cells from PBMCs, cultured in vitro. The rearrangement links TRBV2 to TRBJ1-2, with 9 nucleotides matching TRBD1. CDR3 loop: CAARGQGWGYTF. DNA of the CDR3: TGTGCCGCGAGGGGACAGGGATGGGGCTACACCTTC.